One sample yielded the 7 T cell receptor beta chains listed below, sequenced in a study of T cells in Graves' hyperthyroidism and ophthalmopathy. Amplified TCR beta CDR3 regions came from RNA transcripts. First-round RT-PCR targeting the TCR CDR3 was performed with the HTBI primer set. TCRdb fed the multiplex PCR reads into MiXCR, producing one record per CDR3 protein. Seen here are 650,000 to 700,000 distinct CDR3 sequences, 15% to 20% observed once, and the top ten hold 15% to 17%. Sequencing used blood. All receptors come from a man over 45 with Graves' hyperthyroidism.

This clonotype was found many times. This chain connects TRBV2 to TRBJ2-7, with 8 positions matching TRBD1. The CDR3 has 13 amino acids. CDR1 SNHLY and CDR2 FYNNEI come from the germline V gene. The ends lost 5 bases at V and 2 bases at J; junction bases unmatched: 2. The CDR3 protein is CASSRQGPYEQYF. The CDR3 DNA follows: TGTGCCAGCAGTAGACAGGGGCCCTACGAGCAGTACTTC.

This clonotype showed up many times. This chain uses TRBV27 with TRBJ1-2; D ambiguous. This CDR3 is built from 16 residues. Deletions cut 2 bases from V and 5 bases from J, with 18 bases between. CDR1 is MNHEY and CDR2 is SMNVEV in the germline V gene (reference sequence). CDR3 coding DNA: TGTGCCAGCAGTTTAAGGGTCGACTCCCTCCCGTATGGCTACACCTTC. It encodes CASSLRVDSLPYGYTF.

There are many counts of this clonotype. The rearrangement uses TRBV12-3 or TRBV12-4 and TRBJ1-5, with D unresolved. CDR3 length: 15 amino acids. Trimming stripped 2 bases from V and 3 bases from J, with 11 bases between. The CDR3 protein is CASSLRTDPNQPQHF. The CDR3 nucleotides read TGTGCCAGCAGTTTAAGGACGGATCCCAATCAGCCCCAGCATTTT.

This clonotype was observed at least ten times. The CDR3 protein is CASSLGRPSGVGSYGYTF. DNA of the CDR3: TGTGCCAGCAGCTTAGGGCGTCCCAGTGGAGTGGGGTCGTATGGCTACACCTTC. The chain combines TRBV7-2 with TRBJ1-2; D is unresolved. V was cut by 1 base and J by 5 bases, with 23 bases left in between. The germline gives CDR1 SGHTA, CDR2 FQGNSA. CDR3 size: 18 residues.

The CDR3 region has the DNA TGTGCCAGCAGCTTAGCGGCTAGCGGGATGTTCTACAATGAGCAGTTCTTC. Protein product: CASSLAASGMFYNEQFF. The chain employs TRBV13 and TRBJ2-1, with 9 positions matching TRBD2. Germline lookup yields CDR1 PRHDT and CDR2 FYEKMQ (reference sequence). This CDR3 comprises 17 residues. J was trimmed by 3 bases and V by 1 base; bases with no gene match: 7. Looking up the rest from reference TRBV13 and TRBJ2-1 gives the full variable domain: AAGVIQSPRHLIKEKRETATLKCYPIPRHDTVYWYQQGPGQDPQFLISFYEKMQSDKGSIPDRFSAQQFSDYHSELNMSSLELGDSALYFCASSLAASGMFYNEQFFGPGTRLTVL.

In the case of this clonotype: A clone one base away is much larger, so this may be a read error. This chain connects TRBV2 to TRBJ1-2; no clear D gene. The germline V gene encodes CDR1 SNHLY and CDR2 FYNNEI. The CDR3 is 12 residues long. CDR3 sequence: CAGSEEVYGYTF. The CDR3 DNA reads TGTGCCGGCAGTGAAGAGGTCTATGGCTACACCTTC.

This clonotype has a handful of counts. This chain connects TRBV12-3 or TRBV12-4 to TRBJ2-1; D possibly corresponds to TRBD1 (5 bases). V lost 3 bases to trimming and J lost 7 bases, with 13 bases between them. The CDR3 runs 14 residues. The CDR3 sequence: CASSFYRSPNEQFF. The CDR3 coding sequence is TGTGCCAGCAGTTTTTACAGGTCCCCTAATGAGCAGTTCTTC.